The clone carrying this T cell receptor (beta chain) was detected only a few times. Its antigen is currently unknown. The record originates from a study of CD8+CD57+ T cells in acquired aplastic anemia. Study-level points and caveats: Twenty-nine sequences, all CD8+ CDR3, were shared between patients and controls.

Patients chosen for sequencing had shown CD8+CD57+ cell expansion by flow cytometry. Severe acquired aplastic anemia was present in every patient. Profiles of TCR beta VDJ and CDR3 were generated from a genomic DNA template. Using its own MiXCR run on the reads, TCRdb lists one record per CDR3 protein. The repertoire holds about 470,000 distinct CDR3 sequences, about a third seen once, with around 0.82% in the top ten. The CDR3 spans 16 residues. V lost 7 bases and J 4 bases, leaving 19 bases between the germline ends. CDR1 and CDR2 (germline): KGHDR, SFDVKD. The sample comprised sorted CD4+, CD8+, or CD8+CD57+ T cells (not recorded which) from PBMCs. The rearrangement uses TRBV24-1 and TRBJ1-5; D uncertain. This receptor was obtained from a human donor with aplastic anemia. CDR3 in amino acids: CATRGEGRNTNQPQHF. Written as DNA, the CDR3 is TGTGCCACCAGGGGAGAAGGACGGAACACTAATCAGCCCCAGCATTTT.